The 14 T cell receptor beta chains in this list originate from one sample, sequenced in a study of read filtering for tumor transcriptome and immune sequencing. From roughly 390 ng of RNA, a library with molecular barcoded alpha/delta and beta/gamma adaptors was made. A single record per CDR3 protein comes from TCRdb applying MiXCR to the reads. The sample shows some 130,000 distinct CDR3 sequences, approximately 13% of them seen only once. Material: a population of CD138-negative cells sorted from bone marrow. These receptors were obtained from a donor at least 40 years old with multiple myeloma.

This clonotype occurred many times. The chain has TRBV9 and TRBJ1-5, with D unresolved. The germline gives CDR1 SGDLS, CDR2 YYNGEE. The CDR3 length is 13 residues. V shed 0 bases and J shed 11 bases, with 12 bases lying between them. The CDR3 bases are TGTGCCAGCAGCGTAGAGGTGGAAGGAACCCAGCATTTT. This sequence encodes CASSVEVEGTQHF.

This clonotype was recorded many times. The rearrangement joins TRBV7-9 to TRBJ2-1; D is possibly TRBD1 (6 bases). Germline CDR1 SEHNR, CDR2 FQNEAQ (reference sequence). The CDR3 totals 14 residues. V was pared by 1 base and J by 4 bases, with 8 bases between. CDR3: CASSLEGQYNEQFF. CDR3 sequence (DNA): TGTGCCAGCAGCTTAGAAGGACAGTACAATGAGCAGTTCTTC.

This clonotype occurred many times. The CDR3 DNA is TGCAGTGCCCCCCCAGGGACTAGCGGGAGGCAAGAGACCCAGTACTTC. Protein sequence: CSAPPGTSGRQETQYF. The V gene is TRBV20-1, the J gene TRBJ2-5; 15 bases are shared with TRBD2. Germline V lookup: CDR1 DFQATT, CDR2 SNEGSKA (reference sequence). The CDR3 is 16 residues long. V shed 6 bases, J shed 2 bases, and the junction held 7 bases outside the gene matches.

This clonotype occurred a few times. The chain joins TRBV12-3 or TRBV12-4 to TRBJ1-5; a weak D match, TRBD1 (5 bases). The CDR3 is 14 amino acids. Trimming shortened V by 5 bases and J by 0 bases, and 8 bases separated the two germline ends. The CDR3 loop reads CASSPGLSNQPQHF. Written as DNA, the CDR3 is TGTGCCAGCAGTCCGGGGCTTAGCAATCAGCCCCAGCATTTT.

Note on this clonotype: This may be a read error: a much more frequent sequence differs by one nucleotide. This rearrangement joins TRBV20-1 to TRBJ1-6; TRBD1 matches 8 bases. The closer fit of TRBJ1-1 to the DNA end suggests the J call may be wrong. CDR3 length: 12 amino acids. Germline loops: CDR1 DFQATT, CDR2 SNEGSKA (reference sequence). The CDR3 here is CSARTGGRRAFF. The DNA of the CDR3 is TGCAGTGCTAGAACAGGGGGTCGAAGAGCTTTCTTT.

This clonotype was seen ten or more times. This rearrangement joins TRBV6-4 to TRBJ2-2; D unclear. Between the trimmed V and J ends, which lost 2 bases and 7 bases, there was a span of 8 bases. The germline CDR1 and CDR2 sequences are MRHNA and SNTAGT. The CDR3 has 13 residues. CDR3 sequence reads: CASSDEVDGELFF. Written as DNA, the CDR3 is TGTGCCAGCAGTGACGAAGTGGACGGGGAGCTGTTTTTT.

This clonotype was recorded a few times. The gene calls are TRBV7-3 and TRBJ1-1, with TRBD1 matching over 9 bases. V shed 3 bases, J shed 5 bases, and the junction held 13 bases outside the gene matches. The CDR3 is made up of 17 amino acids. CDR1 is SGHTA and CDR2 is FQGTGA in the germline V gene. The CDR3 spells CASSFLAGTGRRTEAFF. CDR3 nucleotides: TGTGCCAGCAGCTTTCTTGCCGGGACAGGGCGTCGAACTGAAGCTTTCTTT.

This clonotype appeared many times. The CDR3 sequence: CASSHGTGGTGTEAFF. CDR3 nucleotide sequence: TGCGCCAGCAGCCACGGGACAGGGGGAACGGGGACTGAAGCTTTCTTT. The rearrangement links TRBV5-1 to TRBJ1-1, with 11 bases fitting TRBD1. Per germline, CDR1 SGHRS and CDR2 YFSETQ. There are 16 residues in the CDR3. The trim removed 4 bases at V and 5 bases at J, leaving 10 bases unmatched.

This clonotype occurred many times. The gene calls are TRBV7-9 and TRBJ2-1; 9 nucleotides line up with TRBD1. This CDR3 region has 15 residues. From germline, CDR1 is SEHNR and CDR2 FQNEAQ (reference sequence). The J segment lost 9 bases and the V segment lost 2 bases, leaving 8 bases of the junction unmatched. The CDR3 DNA reads TGTGCCAGCAGCTTATCGGGACAGGGCCCCCTTGAGCAGTTCTTC. It is translated as CASSLSGQGPLEQFF. Based on the CDR3 plus reference TRBV7-9 and TRBJ2-1, the full variable domain is DTGVSQNPRHKITKRGQNVTFRCDPISEHNRLYWYRQTLGQGPEFLTYFQNEAQLEKSRLLSDRFSAERPKGSFSTLEIQRTEQGDSAMYLCASSLSGQGPLEQFFGPGTRLTVL.

This clonotype was detected many times. The chain joins TRBV7-9 to TRBJ1-4; D remains unclear. The CDR3 is 14 amino acids. Germline loops: CDR1 SEHNR, CDR2 FQNEAQ (reference sequence). Trimming left V 3 bases short and J 4 bases short, with 9 bases between. Here the CDR3 reads CASSLRGNNEKLFF. The CDR3 DNA follows: TGTGCCAGCAGCTTGCGTGGAAATAATGAAAAACTGTTTTTT.

This clonotype has a count of ten or more. J is TRBJ1-5 and V is TRBV4-2; D is ambiguous. V shed 0 bases and J shed 2 bases, with 8 bases lying between them. Germline V CDR1 and CDR2: LGHNA, YNFKEQ. The CDR3 spans 15 residues. CDR3 nucleotide sequence: TGTGCCAGCAGCCAAGATCGAGTCGGCAATCAGCCCCAGCATTTT. Translated: CASSQDRVGNQPQHF.

This clonotype appeared many times. The chain employs TRBV12-3 or TRBV12-4 and TRBJ2-1; D possibly matches TRBD1 or TRBD2 (5 bases each). The V end lost 4 bases, the J end lost 4 bases, and 11 bases lay between the germline ends. The CDR3 covers 14 residues. CDR3 in amino acids: CASSSEGQYNEQFF. Here the CDR3 DNA reads TGTGCCAGCAGTTCCGAGGGGCAATACAATGAGCAGTTCTTC.

This clonotype showed up just a few times. The V gene is TRBV11-2, the J gene TRBJ2-3; perhaps D is TRBD1 or TRBD2 (6 bases each). This CDR3 has 18 amino acids. The ends were cut back, 3 bases at V and 3 bases at J, with 22 bases in the middle. CDR1 SGHAT and CDR2 FQNNGV come from the germline V gene. CDR3 in amino acids: CASSFTGSLGGKTDTQYF. CDR3 sequence (DNA): TGTGCCAGCAGCTTCACCGGAAGTCTAGGGGGGAAGACAGATACGCAGTATTTT.

This clonotype has more than one count but fewer than ten. The rearrangement joins TRBV7-9 to TRBJ2-3, with D tentatively TRBD1 (6 bases). Germline CDR1 and CDR2: SEHNR and FQNEAQ (reference sequence). V lost 4 bases and J lost 8, with 10 bases in between. The CDR3 runs 12 residues. CDR3 DNA: TGTGCCAGCAGCTCTACAGGGTTTACGCAGTATTTT. Translating gives CASSSTGFTQYF.